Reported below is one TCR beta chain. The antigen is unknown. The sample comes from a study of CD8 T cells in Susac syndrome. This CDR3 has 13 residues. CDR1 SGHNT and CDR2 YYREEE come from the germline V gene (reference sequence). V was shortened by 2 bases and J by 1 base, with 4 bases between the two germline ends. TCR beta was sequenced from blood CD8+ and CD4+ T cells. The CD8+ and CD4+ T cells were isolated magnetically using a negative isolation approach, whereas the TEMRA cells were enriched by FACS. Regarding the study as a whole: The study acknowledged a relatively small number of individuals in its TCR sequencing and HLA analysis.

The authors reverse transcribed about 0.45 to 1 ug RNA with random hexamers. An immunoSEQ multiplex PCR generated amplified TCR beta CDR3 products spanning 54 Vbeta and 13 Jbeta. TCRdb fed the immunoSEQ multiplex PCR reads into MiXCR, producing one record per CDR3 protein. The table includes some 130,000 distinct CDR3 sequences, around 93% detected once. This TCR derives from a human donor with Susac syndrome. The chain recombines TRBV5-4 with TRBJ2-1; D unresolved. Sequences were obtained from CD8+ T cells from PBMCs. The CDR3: CASSFPSYNEQFF. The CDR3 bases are TGTGCCAGCAGCTTCCCTTCCTACAATGAGCAGTTCTTC. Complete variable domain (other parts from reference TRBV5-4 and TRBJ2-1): ETGVTQSPTHLIKTRGQQVTLRCSSQSGHNTVSWYQQALGQGPQFIFQYYREEENGRGNFPPRFSGLQFPNYSSELNVNALELDDSALYLCASSFPSYNEQFFGPGTRLTVL.